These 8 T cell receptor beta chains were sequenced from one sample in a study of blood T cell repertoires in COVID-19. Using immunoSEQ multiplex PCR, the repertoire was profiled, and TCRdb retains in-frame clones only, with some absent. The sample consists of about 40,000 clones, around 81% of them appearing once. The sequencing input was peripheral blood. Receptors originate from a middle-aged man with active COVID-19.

The CDR3 sequence is CASSFTAGGPWTQYF. In DNA, the CDR3 is TGTGCCAGCAGCTTTACCGCGGGAGGGCCCTGGACCCAGTACTTC. The rearrangement uses TRBV7-2 and TRBJ2-5; TRBD2 matches at 9 bases. From germline, CDR1 is SGHTA and CDR2 FQGNSA. The CDR3 has 15 residues. V shed 3 bases and J 7 bases; nucleotides not matched to a gene: 9.

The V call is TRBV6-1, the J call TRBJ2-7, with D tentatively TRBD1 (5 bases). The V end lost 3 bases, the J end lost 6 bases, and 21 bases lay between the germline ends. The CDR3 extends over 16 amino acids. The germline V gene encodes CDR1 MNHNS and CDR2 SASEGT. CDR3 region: CASSDFLGLLRGEQYF. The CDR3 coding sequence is TGTGCCAGCAGTGATTTTCTGGGGCTACTCCGCGGCGAGCAGTACTTC.

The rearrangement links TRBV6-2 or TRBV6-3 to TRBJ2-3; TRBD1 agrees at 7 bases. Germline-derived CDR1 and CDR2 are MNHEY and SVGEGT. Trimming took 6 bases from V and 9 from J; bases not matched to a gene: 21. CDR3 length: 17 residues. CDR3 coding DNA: TGTGCCAGCAGCTCAAGGCCTCAAAACAGGGGTGGATTGACGCAGTATTTT. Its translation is CASSSRPQNRGGLTQYF.

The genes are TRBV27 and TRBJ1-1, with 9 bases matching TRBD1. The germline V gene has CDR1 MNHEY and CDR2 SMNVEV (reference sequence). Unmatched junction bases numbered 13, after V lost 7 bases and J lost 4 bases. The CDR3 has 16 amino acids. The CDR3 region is CASIKQGAGTFTEAFF. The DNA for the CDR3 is TGTGCCAGCATAAAACAGGGGGCCGGGACTTTCACTGAAGCTTTCTTT.

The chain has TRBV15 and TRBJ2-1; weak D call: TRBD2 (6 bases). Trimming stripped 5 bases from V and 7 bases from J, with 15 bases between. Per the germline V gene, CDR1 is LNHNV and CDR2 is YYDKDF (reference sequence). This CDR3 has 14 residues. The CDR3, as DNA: TGTGCCACCAGCTCGAGGCGGCGGGGAAATGAGCAGTTCTTC. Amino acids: CATSSRRRGNEQFF.

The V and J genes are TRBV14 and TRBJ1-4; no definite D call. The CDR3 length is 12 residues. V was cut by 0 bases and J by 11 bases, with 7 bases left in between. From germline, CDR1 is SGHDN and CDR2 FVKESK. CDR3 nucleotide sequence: TGTGCCAGCAGCCAAGAGGGCGGGAAACTGTTTTTT. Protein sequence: CASSQEGGKLFF.

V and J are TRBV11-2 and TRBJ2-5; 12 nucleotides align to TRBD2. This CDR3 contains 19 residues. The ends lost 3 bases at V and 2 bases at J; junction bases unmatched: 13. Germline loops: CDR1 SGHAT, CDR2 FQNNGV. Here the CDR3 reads CASSFFMTSGSVVQETQYF. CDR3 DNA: TGTGCCAGCAGCTTTTTTATGACTAGCGGGAGTGTGGTACAAGAGACCCAGTACTTC.

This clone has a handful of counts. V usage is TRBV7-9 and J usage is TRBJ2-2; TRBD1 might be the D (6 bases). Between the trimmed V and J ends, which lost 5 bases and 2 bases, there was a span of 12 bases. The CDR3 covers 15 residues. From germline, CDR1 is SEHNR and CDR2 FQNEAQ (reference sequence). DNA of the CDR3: TGTGCCAGCAGCCACGACAGGACTAACACCGGGGAGCTGTTTTTT. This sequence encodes CASSHDRTNTGELFF.